This T cell receptor beta chain was captured in a study of Graves' ophthalmopathy and Graves' hyperthyroidism. Study outcomes and limitations: Most clonotypes expanded in thyroid above 0.001 frequency were present in blood too.

CDR3 regions of TCR beta were amplified from RNA transcripts. Scientists carried out first-round RT-PCR using HTBI primers and then a second-round multiplex PCR. TCRdb processed the multiplex PCR reads anew with MiXCR; each CDR3 protein has one entry. The sample contains about 700,000 distinct CDR3 sequences, about 38% of which appear only once. For this clonotype: What it binds is unknown.

The CDR3 is 13 residues long. V was trimmed by 0 bases and J by 7 bases, leaving 9 bases between them. CDR1 SGHVS and CDR2 FQNEAQ come from the germline V gene. This chain links TRBV7-8 with TRBJ2-5; D not certain. Specimen: peripheral blood. The sequence derives from an adult man with Graves' ophthalmopathy. The CDR3 reads CASSLALDATQYF. The CDR3 DNA reads as TGTGCCAGCAGCTTAGCTTTGGACGCGACCCAGTACTTC.